This T cell receptor (beta chain) originates from a study of response to subunit inactivated influenza vaccine. Study-wide results and limits: Each seasonal flu vaccination may recruit only limited new T cells, authors suggested.

TCRdb re-analysed the RT-PCR reads in MiXCR, keeping a single row per CDR3 protein. The data show 500,000 to 550,000 distinct CDR3 sequences, with approximately 7.7% seen just once and roughly 13% held by the top ten. About this clonotype: Its antigen is as yet unknown.

V shed 0 bases, J shed 5 bases, and the junction held 1 base outside the gene matches. Germline V gives CDR1 SGHTA, CDR2 FQGNSA. CDR3 size: 15 residues. The starting material was PBMCs from blood, obtained around 2 years after vaccination. This TCR was recovered from a man between 50 and 69 years old who received an inactivated influenza vaccine. The chain recombines TRBV7-2 with TRBJ2-7; 13 bases are shared with TRBD2. The CDR3 nucleotides are TGTGCCAGCAGCTTAGCAGGACTAGCGGGAGACGAGCAGTACTTC. Protein: CASSLAGLAGDEQYF.